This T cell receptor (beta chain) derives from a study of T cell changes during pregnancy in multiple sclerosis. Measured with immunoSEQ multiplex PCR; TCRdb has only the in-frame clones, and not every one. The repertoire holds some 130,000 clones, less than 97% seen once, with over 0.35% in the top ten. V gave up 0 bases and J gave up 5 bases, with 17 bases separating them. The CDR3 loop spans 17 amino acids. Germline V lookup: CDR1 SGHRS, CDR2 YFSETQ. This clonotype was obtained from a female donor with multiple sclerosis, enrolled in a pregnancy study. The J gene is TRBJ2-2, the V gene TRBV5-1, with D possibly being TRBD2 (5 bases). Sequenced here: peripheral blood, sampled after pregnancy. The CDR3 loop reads CASSLGPRAERTGELFF. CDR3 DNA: TGCGCCAGCAGCTTGGGACCGAGGGCCGAGAGGACCGGGGAGCTGTTTTTT.